This T cell receptor beta chain was captured in a study of blood T cell repertoires in COVID-19. Study in general: Sources were T cells, B-cell-depleted T cells, or PBMCs; the material itself was cDNA or gDNA.

This CDR3 region has 16 residues. V was pared by 4 bases and J by 0 bases, with 5 bases of the junction left unmatched. Per the germline V gene, CDR1 is LGHNA and CDR2 is YSLEER. The protocol was immunoSEQ multiplex PCR, while the TCRdb copy is restricted to in-frame clones and leaves out a portion. Of about 180,000 clones listed, roughly 89% were seen once; the top ten hold 1.6%. The chain has TRBV4-3 and TRBJ1-2; 10 bases fit TRBD1. The sequence came from a woman between 45 and 60 years old with acute or convalescent COVID-19. The material sequenced was peripheral blood. The CDR3 here is CASSRRTGGSNYGYTF. Here the CDR3 DNA reads TGCGCCAGCAGCCGTAGGACAGGGGGGTCTAACTATGGCTACACCTTC.